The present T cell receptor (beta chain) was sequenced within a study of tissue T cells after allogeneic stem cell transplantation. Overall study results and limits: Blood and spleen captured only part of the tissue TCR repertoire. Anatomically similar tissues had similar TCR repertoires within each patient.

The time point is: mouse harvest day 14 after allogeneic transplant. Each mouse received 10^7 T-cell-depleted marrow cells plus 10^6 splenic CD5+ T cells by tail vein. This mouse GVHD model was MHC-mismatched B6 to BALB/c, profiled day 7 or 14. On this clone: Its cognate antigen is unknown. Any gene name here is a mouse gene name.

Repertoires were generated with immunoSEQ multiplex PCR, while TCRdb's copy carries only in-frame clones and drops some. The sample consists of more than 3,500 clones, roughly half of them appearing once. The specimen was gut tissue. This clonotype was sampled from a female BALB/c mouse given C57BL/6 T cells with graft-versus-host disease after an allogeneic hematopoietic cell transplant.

CDR3 sequence: CASSDDGSVNEQYF. Incomplete CDR3 DNA: TGTGCCAGCAGTGATGATGGGTCGGTTAATGAACAGTAC. V usage is TRBV13-1 and J usage is TRBJ2-7; D not resolved. From the germline J gene comes the end of the CDR3, since the read stops 1 residue before it. This CDR3 has 14 amino acids. The V end lost 0 bases, the J end lost 5 bases, and 12 bases lay between the germline ends. Germline CDR1 is NSHNY and CDR2 is SYGAGN.